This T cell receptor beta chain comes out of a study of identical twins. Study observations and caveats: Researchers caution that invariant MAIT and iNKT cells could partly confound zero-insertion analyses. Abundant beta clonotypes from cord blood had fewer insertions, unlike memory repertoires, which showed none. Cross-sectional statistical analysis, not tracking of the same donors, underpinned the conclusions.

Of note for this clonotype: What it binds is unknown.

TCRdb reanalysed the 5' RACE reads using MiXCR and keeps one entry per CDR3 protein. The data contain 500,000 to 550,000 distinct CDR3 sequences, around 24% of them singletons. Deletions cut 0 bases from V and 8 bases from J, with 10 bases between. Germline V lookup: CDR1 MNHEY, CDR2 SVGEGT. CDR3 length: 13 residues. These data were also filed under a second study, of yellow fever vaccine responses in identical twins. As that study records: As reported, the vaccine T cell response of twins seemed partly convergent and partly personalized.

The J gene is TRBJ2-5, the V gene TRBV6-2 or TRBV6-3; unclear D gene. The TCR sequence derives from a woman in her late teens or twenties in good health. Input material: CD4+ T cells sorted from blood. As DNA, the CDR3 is TGTGCCAGCAGTTACTCGGCCCTGGAAACCCAGTACTTC. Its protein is CASSYSALETQYF.